One TCR beta chain is described in this entry. Its cognate antigen is unknown. Stated treatment: some 19 received Ad26.COV2.S at low or high dose, single or two shots; a few received placebo; per-sample allocation not given. Day 63 after the first injection of vaccine or placebo was the sampling time. V was cut by 11 bases and J by 1 base, with 10 bases left in between. The CDR3 is 12 amino acids. Germline V gene lookup returns CDR1 SGHTA and CDR2 FQGNSA. Produced via immunoSEQ multiplex PCR; TCRdb's table is partial and in-frame only. The table includes a few hundred thousand clones, around 88% detected once. The sample comes from a study of Ad26.COV2.S vaccination and SARS-CoV-2 variants. Study information: Doses of Ad26.COV2.S were injected into muscle once or twice, 56 days apart.

Study-wide points: Marked by substantial breadth, spike-specific CD8+ and CD4+ T cell responses were reportedly seen after vaccination. Researchers reported similar non-spike TCR breadth in vaccine and placebo recipients. TCR breadth and depth estimates may have understated total T cell responses.

The chain has TRBV7-2 and TRBJ2-3, with D hard to call. This specimen was peripheral blood, taken in a trial of Ad26.COV2.S vaccine versus placebo. The sequence came from a person aged 18-65 years who received the Ad26.COV2.S COVID-19 vaccine or a placebo. The CDR3 here is CALRVGTDTQYF. The DNA of the CDR3 is TGTGCCCTACGGGTTGGCACAGATACGCAGTATTTT.